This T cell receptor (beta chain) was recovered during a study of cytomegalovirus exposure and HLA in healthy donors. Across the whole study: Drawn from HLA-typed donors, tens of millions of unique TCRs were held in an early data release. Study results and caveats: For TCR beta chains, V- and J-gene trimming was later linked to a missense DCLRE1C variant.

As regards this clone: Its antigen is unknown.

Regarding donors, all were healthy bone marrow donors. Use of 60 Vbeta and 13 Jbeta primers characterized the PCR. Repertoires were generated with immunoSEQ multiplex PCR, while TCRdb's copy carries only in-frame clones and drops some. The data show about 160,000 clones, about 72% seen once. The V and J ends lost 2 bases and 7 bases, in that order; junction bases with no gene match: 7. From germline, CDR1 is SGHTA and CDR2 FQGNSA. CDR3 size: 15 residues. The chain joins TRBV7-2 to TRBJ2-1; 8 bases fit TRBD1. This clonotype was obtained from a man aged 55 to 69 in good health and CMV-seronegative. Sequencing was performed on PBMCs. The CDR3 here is CASSLTTGEENEQFF. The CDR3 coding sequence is TGTGCCAGCAGCTTAACGACAGGGGAAGAGAATGAGCAGTTCTTC.